The 24 T cell receptor beta chains given below trace back to one sample, sequenced in a study of T cells after yellow fever vaccination (dated by TCRdb to 2018 to 2020). Explained via the paper, the treatment or condition label denotes: live attenuated yellow fever vaccine strain. Library method: 5' RACE. Sequencing was performed on an Illumina NovaSeq 6000. Using fastp trimming at Q25 and MiXCR clonotype assembly, TCRdb reanalyzed the public sequencing data and kept in-frame beta chains. Records with the same CDR3 protein are collapsed into one entry carrying the most frequent genes and DNA. Counted in this sample were about 320,000 distinct CDR3 sequences; around 4.5% of them appeared once. The ten largest make up roughly a fifth of the sample. The sequencing here drew on PBMCs, taken 15 days after the yellow fever booster vaccination. Every receptor here comes from a man aged 18 to 30 who received the YFV17D yellow fever vaccine.

This clonotype was detected many times. The chain is built from TRBV25-1 and TRBJ2-3; unclear D gene. V lost 4 bases, J lost 6 bases, and 8 bases lay in between. CDR1 is MGHDK, CDR2 SYGVNS, per germline. The CDR3 consists of 12 residues. This chain's CDR3 is CASSAAADTQYF. The CDR3 nucleotides read TGTGCCAGCAGTGCCGCCGCGGATACGCAGTATTTT. The entire variable domain, with the rest obtained from reference TRBV25-1 and TRBJ2-3, is as follows: EADIYQTPRYLVIGTGKKITLECSQTMGHDKMYWYQQDPGMELHLIHYSYGVNSTEKGDLSSESTVSRIRTEHFPLTLESARPSHTSQYLCASSAAADTQYFGPGTRLTVL.

This clonotype was counted a few times. The chain has TRBV7-2 and TRBJ2-5; D gene uncertain. Germline values: CDR1 SGHTA, CDR2 FQGNSA. The V end lost 8 bases, the J end lost 2 bases, and 18 bases lay between the germline ends. The CDR3 contains 15 residues. The CDR3 is CASGTFRITQETQYF. CDR3 coding DNA: TGTGCCAGCGGAACTTTCAGGATCACACAAGAGACCCAGTACTTC. The full variable domain, with the rest looked up from reference TRBV7-2 and TRBJ2-5, is GAGVSQSPSNKVTEKGKDVELRCDPISGHTALYWYRQSLGQGLEFLIYFQGNSAPDKSGLPSDRFSAERTGGSVSTLTIQRTQQEDSAVYLCASGTFRITQETQYFGPGTRLLVL.

This sequence joins TRBV20-1 and TRBJ2-7, with D unresolved. The CDR3 is 11 residues long. The germline V gene has CDR1 DFQATT and CDR2 SNEGSKA (reference sequence). Trimming removed 3 bases at V and 3 bases at J, with 6 bases between. The CDR3 spells CSARGYYEQYV. The CDR3 DNA reads as TGCAGTGCTAGGGGTTACTACGAGCAGTACGTC.

This clonotype was counted many times. V and J are TRBV18 and TRBJ1-1; TRBD1 aligns across 7 bases. The ends lost 3 bases at V and 7 bases at J; junction bases unmatched: 8. The CDR3 consists of 14 residues. Germline V gene data show CDR1 as KGHSH and CDR2 as LQKENI. As DNA, the CDR3 is TGTGCCAGCTCACCCCCCCACGACAGGGATGAAGCTTTCTTT. This translates into CASSPPHDRDEAFF.

The chain uses TRBV6-5 and TRBJ2-2; D unresolved. The CDR3 extends over 14 amino acids. Germline-derived CDR1 and CDR2 are MNHEY and SVGAGI. With 5 bases removed from V and 9 bases from J, the gap between germline ends came to 16 bases. Here the CDR3 DNA reads TGTGCCAGCAGTCTGTCCTTATTGACCCGGGAGCTGTTTTTT. Translating gives CASSLSLLTRELFF.

This clonotype was seen only a few times. The J gene is TRBJ2-6, the V gene TRBV5-1, with unresolved D. The CDR3 covers 15 residues. Trimming cost V 0 bases and J 2 bases, with 6 bases left between them. Germline CDR1 is SGHRS and CDR2 is YFSETQ. CDR3 nucleotides: TGCGCCAGCAGCTTGGTTGGGCCTGGGGCCAACGTCCTGACTTTC. Translating it yields CASSLVGPGANVLTF. The full variable domain, in which reference TRBV5-1 and TRBJ2-6 provide the parts outside the CDR3, is KAGVTQTPRYLIKTRGQQVTLSCSPISGHRSVSWYQQTPGQGLQFLFEYFSETQRNKGNFPGRFSGRQFSNSRSEMNVSTLELGDSALYLCASSLVGPGANVLTFGAGSRLTVL.

This clonotype has only a few counts. The chain employs TRBV7-9 and TRBJ1-2, with D possibly matching TRBD1 (5 bases). The CDR3 sequence is 14 residues long. V lost 1 base and J lost 4, with 10 bases in between. Germline values: CDR1 SEHNR, CDR2 FQNEAQ (reference sequence). The CDR3 region is CASSLDSGTYGYTF. As DNA, the CDR3 is TGTGCCAGCAGCTTAGATTCCGGGACCTATGGCTACACCTTC.

This clonotype was found a few times. The genes are TRBV7-9 and TRBJ2-3, with a weak D call TRBD2 (6 bases). V gave up 1 base and J gave up 7 bases, with 9 bases separating them. CDR1 is SEHNR, CDR2 FQNEAQ, per germline (reference sequence). CDR3 size: 13 residues. The CDR3 DNA sequence: TGTGCCAGCAGCTTAGACGGGGGAAATACGCAGTATTTT. As protein: CASSLDGGNTQYF.

This clonotype was seen many times. V and J are TRBV6-5 and TRBJ2-1; 12 bases line up with TRBD2. In germline, CDR1 is MNHEY, CDR2 SVGAGI. The CDR3 has 18 amino acids. V shed 4 bases, J shed 6 bases, and the junction held 13 bases outside the gene matches. CDR3 in amino acids: CASSSDRLAGGPINEQFF. CDR3 nucleotides: TGTGCCAGCAGTTCAGACCGTCTAGCGGGGGGGCCCATCAATGAGCAGTTCTTC.

This rearrangement joins TRBV5-6 to TRBJ2-7; D perhaps matches TRBD2 (6 bases). The CDR3 totals 12 residues. Germline V lookup: CDR1 SGHDT, CDR2 YYEEEE. V was pared by 4 bases and J by 4 bases, with 9 bases between. The CDR3 sequence: CASSSGPYEQYV. The CDR3 coding sequence is TGTGCCAGCAGCAGCGGGCCGTACGAGCAGTACGTC.

This clonotype has at least ten counts. V and J are TRBV4-3 and TRBJ2-5; D uncertain. CDR3 length: 14 amino acids. Germline V gives CDR1 LGHNA, CDR2 YSLEER. The ends were cut back, 0 bases at V and 4 bases at J, with 9 bases in the middle. In DNA, the CDR3 is TGCGCCAGCAGCCAAGACGGGCTACGAGAGACCCAGTACTTC. Translating gives CASSQDGLRETQYF.

This clonotype was recorded a few times. The rearrangement links TRBV4-2 to TRBJ1-4; D not certain. This CDR3 contains 16 residues. CDR1 is LGHNA, CDR2 YNFKEQ, per germline. Deletions cut 1 base from V and 3 bases from J, with 12 bases between. The CDR3 protein is CASSQVSGGPNEKLFF. The CDR3 region has the DNA TGTGCCAGCAGCCAAGTTTCGGGTGGGCCTAATGAAAAACTGTTTTTT.

This clonotype appeared many times. CDR3 protein: CASGSGQARTDTQYF. The CDR3 nucleotides read TGTGCTAGTGGTTCGGGACAGGCCCGCACAGATACGCAGTATTTT. This chain links TRBV12-5 with TRBJ2-3, with TRBD1 matching 8 bases. Germline values: CDR1 LGHNT, CDR2 FRNRAP. CDR3 size: 15 residues. V lost 4 bases and J lost 1; bases outside the gene matches: 4.

This clonotype occurred many times. This chain links TRBV7-9 with TRBJ1-5, with a possible D match to TRBD1 (6 bases). CDR1 and CDR2 from the germline V gene are SEHNR and FQNEAQ (reference sequence). The CDR3 sequence is 16 residues long. The V end was cut by 1 base, the J end by 5 bases, with 15 bases between. This CDR3 is CASSLGQGPRDQPQHF. In DNA, the CDR3 is TGTGCCAGCAGCTTAGGCCAGGGGCCGAGGGATCAGCCCCAGCATTTT.

This clonotype was seen more than once but under ten times. This chain uses TRBV3-1 with TRBJ2-1, with D perhaps matching TRBD2 (7 bases). The germline CDR1 and CDR2 sequences are LGHDT and YNNKEL (reference sequence). V lost 4 bases, J lost 4 bases, and 14 bases lay in between. The CDR3 sequence is 15 residues long. The CDR3 region is CASSRTRGLYNEQFF. For the CDR3, the DNA is TGTGCCAGCAGCCGTACGCGGGGGCTTTACAATGAGCAGTTCTTC.

The gene calls are TRBV5-1 and TRBJ2-6; the D is unclear. This CDR3 region has 15 residues. V was pared by 6 bases and J by 0 bases, with 10 bases between. Looked up from germline, CDR1 is SGHRS and CDR2 is YFSETQ. The CDR3: CASKAGSSGANVLTF. As DNA, the CDR3 is TGCGCCAGCAAGGCCGGCAGCTCTGGGGCCAACGTCCTGACTTTC.

This clonotype was recorded many times. The chain uses TRBV5-1 and TRBJ1-2; 7 positions agree with TRBD1. Germline CDR1 reads SGHRS; CDR2 reads YFSETQ. V dropped 2 bases and J dropped 6; count of bases not matched to a gene: 7. This CDR3 region has 14 residues. DNA of the CDR3: TGCGCCAGCAGCTTTGCTCAGGGGGGGAATGGCTACACCTTC. Translating it yields CASSFAQGGNGYTF.

The chain employs TRBV20-1 and TRBJ2-6; D call uncertain. V shed 6 bases and J shed 4 bases, with 16 bases lying between them. Germline V CDR1 and CDR2: DFQATT, SNEGSKA (reference sequence). This CDR3 comprises 15 residues. CDR3 region: CSALTQLTGANVLTF. The DNA of the CDR3 is TGCAGTGCCTTGACCCAGTTAACGGGGGCCAACGTCCTGACTTTC.

The chain links TRBV9 to TRBJ2-3; D is unclear. Trimming cost V 0 bases and J 6 bases, with 17 bases left between them. This CDR3 has 16 residues. Germline V gene data show CDR1 as SGDLS and CDR2 as YYNGEE. The CDR3 nucleotides read TGTGCCAGCAGCGTAGCTCCCGGGCCAAGGGTGGATACGCAGTATTTT. Its protein is CASSVAPGPRVDTQYF.

This clonotype was counted at least ten times. The J gene is TRBJ1-4, the V gene TRBV4-1; D is perhaps TRBD1 (6 bases). The CDR3 contains 17 residues. Germline loops: CDR1 MGHRA, CDR2 YSYEKL. Trimming took 3 bases from V and 2 from J, leaving 16 bases between them. CDR3 sequence reads: CASSHGYRGGTNEKLFF. CDR3 DNA: TGCGCCAGCAGCCATGGCTACCGGGGGGGCACTAATGAAAAACTGTTTTTT.

The rearrangement links TRBV5-4 to TRBJ2-5, with 9 bases lining up with TRBD2. The V segment lost 0 bases and the J segment 5 bases; nucleotides outside the gene matches: 8. The CDR3 runs 16 residues. Germline V gene data show CDR1 as SGHNT and CDR2 as YYREEE (reference sequence). The CDR3 nucleotides are TGTGCCAGCAGCTTGGAAGCGGGGGGTTCGCACGAGACCCAGTACTTC. It specifies CASSLEAGGSHETQYF.

This clonotype was detected ten times or more. This chain uses TRBV7-2 with TRBJ2-3; possibly TRBD2 for D (6 bases). The germline CDR1 and CDR2 sequences are SGHTA and FQGNSA. The V gene lost 6 bases and the J gene lost 2 bases, with 15 bases spanning the gap. The CDR3 is 15 amino acids. CDR3 coding DNA: TGTGCCAGCAGGCTGACTCGGGGGATCACAGATACGCAGTATTTT. Protein product: CASRLTRGITDTQYF.

The chain links TRBV28 to TRBJ2-4, with TRBD2 matching 9 bases. Losses at the gene ends were 6 bases for V and 15 bases for J; bases not matched to a gene: 15. Germline V gene data show CDR1 as MDHEN and CDR2 as SYDVKM. CDR3 length: 14 amino acids. CDR3 sequence reads: CASRALAGARLGYF. The CDR3 DNA is TGTGCCAGCAGGGCCTTAGCGGGGGCCCGGCTGGGGTACTTC. The full variable domain, its missing parts supplied by reference TRBV28 and TRBJ2-4, is DVKVTQSSRYLVKRTGEKVFLECVQDMDHENMFWYRQDPGLGLRLIYFSYDVKMKEKGDIPEGYSVSREKKERFSLILESASTNQTSMYLCASRALAGARLGYFGAGTRLSVL.

This clonotype turned up a few times. The chain joins TRBV12-3 or TRBV12-4 to TRBJ2-5; TRBD2 agrees at 7 bases. The CDR3 consists of 15 residues. V lost 6 bases to trimming and J lost 1 base; unmatched junction nucleotides: 8. For the CDR3, the DNA is TGTGCCAGCAGCCCCCAACTAGCGTTCCAAGAGACCCAGTACTTC. Its protein is CASSPQLAFQETQYF.